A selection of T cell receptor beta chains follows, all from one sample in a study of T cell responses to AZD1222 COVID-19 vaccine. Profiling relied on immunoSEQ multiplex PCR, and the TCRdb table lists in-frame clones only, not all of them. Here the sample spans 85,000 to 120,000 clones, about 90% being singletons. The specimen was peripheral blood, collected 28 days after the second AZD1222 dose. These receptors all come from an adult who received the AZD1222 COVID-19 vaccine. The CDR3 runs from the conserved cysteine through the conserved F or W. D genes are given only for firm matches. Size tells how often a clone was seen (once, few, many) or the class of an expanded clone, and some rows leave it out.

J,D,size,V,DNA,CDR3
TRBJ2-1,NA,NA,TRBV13,TGTGCCAGCAGCTTAGGCCCCGACAGAGAGCAGTTCTTC,CASSLGPDREQFF
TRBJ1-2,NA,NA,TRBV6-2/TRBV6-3,TGTGCCAGCAGTTCGGTAGGGGTGATCTATGGCTACACCTTC,CASSSVGVIYGYTF
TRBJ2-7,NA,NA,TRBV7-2,TGTGCCAGCAGCTCAGACCCTTCCTTCTACGAGCAGTACTTC,CASSSDPSFYEQYF
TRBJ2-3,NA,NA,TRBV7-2,TGTGCCAGCAGCTTTTACAGGGTGGCAGATACGCAGTATTTT,CASSFYRVADTQYF
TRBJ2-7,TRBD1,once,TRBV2,TGTGCCAGCAGTGAGGGGAGGACAGGGATCTACGAGCAGTACTTC,CASSEGRTGIYEQYF
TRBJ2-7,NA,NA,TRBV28,TGTGCCAGCACTGGGATCCCTTACGAGCAGTACTTC,CASTGIPYEQYF
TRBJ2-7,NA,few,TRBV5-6,TGTGCCAGCAGCTCCTCCTACGAGCAGTACTTC,CASSSSYEQYF
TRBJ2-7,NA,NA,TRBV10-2,TGCGCCAGCAGCGGGGAGAACTACGAGCAGTACTTC,CASSGENYEQYF
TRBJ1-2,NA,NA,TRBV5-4,TGTGCCAGCAGCTTACAAGTTAACTATGGCTACACCTTC,CASSLQVNYGYTF
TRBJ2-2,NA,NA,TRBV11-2,TGTGCCAGCACCCGGTCGGGGCGGTCCGGGGAGCTGTTTTTT,CASTRSGRSGELFF
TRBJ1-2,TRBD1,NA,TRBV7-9,TGTGCCAGCAGCCCAGGGGACAGGGGAGGCTATGGCTACACCTTC,CASSPGDRGGYGYTF
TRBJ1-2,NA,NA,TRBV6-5,TGTGCCAGCAGTTACTCGATAGTAGGGGCGATCTATGGCTACACCTTC,CASSYSIVGAIYGYTF
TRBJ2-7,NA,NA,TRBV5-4,TGTGCCAGCAGCACCGACACAGGCTACGAGCAGTACTTC,CASSTDTGYEQYF
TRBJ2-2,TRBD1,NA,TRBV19,TGTGCCAGTAGTACCGCGGGACAGGGGGTTACTGGGGAGCTGTTTTTT,CASSTAGQGVTGELFF
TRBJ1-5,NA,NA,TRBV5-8,TGTGCCAGCAGCTTGGCCGTCACAGCCCGGGGGCCCCAGCATTTT,CASSLAVTARGPQHF
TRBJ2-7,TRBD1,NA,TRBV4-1,TGCGCCAGCAGCCAAGGACAGGGTCTAACCTACGAGCAGTACTTC,CASSQGQGLTYEQYF
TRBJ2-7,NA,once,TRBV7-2,TGTGCCAGCAGCCCAACTCTCAGGGAGCAGTACTTC,CASSPTLREQYF
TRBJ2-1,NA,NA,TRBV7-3,TGTGCCAGCAGCTTGGCGGGGCAAACGTACAATGAGCAGTTCTTC,CASSLAGQTYNEQFF
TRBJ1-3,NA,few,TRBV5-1,TGCGCCAGCAGCTTGGTGGGCCCCGACTTCGGAAACACCATATATTTT,CASSLVGPDFGNTIYF
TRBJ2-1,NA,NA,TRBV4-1,TGCGCCAGCAGCCAGTCCAATGAGCAGTTCTTC,CASSQSNEQFF
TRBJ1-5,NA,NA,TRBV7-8,TGTGCCAGCAGTCGTTTGCCCTCTTTTGGTGAGCCCCAGCATTTT,CASSRLPSFGEPQHF
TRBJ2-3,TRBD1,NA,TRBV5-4,TGTGCCAGCAGCTTGCTTCAGGGGGCTACGCAGTATTTT,CASSLLQGATQYF
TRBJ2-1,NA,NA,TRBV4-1,TGCGCCAGCAGCCAAGGTACAGAGAGCTCCTACAATGAGCAGTTCTTC,CASSQGTESSYNEQFF
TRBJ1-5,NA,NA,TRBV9,TGTGCCAGCAGCGTAAATTCTCAGCCCCAGCATTTT,CASSVNSQPQHF
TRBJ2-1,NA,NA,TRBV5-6,TGTGCCAGCAGCTTGGACGCCCTCTCCTACAATGAGCAGTTCTTC,CASSLDALSYNEQFF
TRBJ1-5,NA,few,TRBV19,TGTGCCAGTCGAACATTTGGACTGAATAGCAATCAGCCCCAGCATTTT,CASRTFGLNSNQPQHF
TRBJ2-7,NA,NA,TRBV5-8,TGTGCCAGCAGCCCCTACATGGGGAACAACGAGCAGTACTTC,CASSPYMGNNEQYF
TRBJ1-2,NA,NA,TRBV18,TGTGCCAGCTCACCAATCGTAGACAGCGGCTATGGCTACACCTTC,CASSPIVDSGYGYTF
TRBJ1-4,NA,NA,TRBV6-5,TGTGCCAGCGTCCGGGACTATGTGGGTGAAAAACTGTTTTTT,CASVRDYVGEKLFF
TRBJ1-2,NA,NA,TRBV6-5,TGTGCCAGCAGTCGACAGTCCAACTATGGCTACACCTTC,CASSRQSNYGYTF
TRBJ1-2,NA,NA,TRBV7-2,TGTGCCAGCAGCTTACCTCCGTTCGCTAACTATGGCTACACCTTC,CASSLPPFANYGYTF
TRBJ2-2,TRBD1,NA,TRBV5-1,TGCGCCAGCAGGACAGGGCCGACCACGGCCGGGGAGCTGTTTTTT,CASRTGPTTAGELFF
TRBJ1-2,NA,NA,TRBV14,TGTGCCAGCAGCCAAAGGGGGTCTGGGGATGGCTACACCTTC,CASSQRGSGDGYTF
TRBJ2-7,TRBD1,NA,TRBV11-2,TGTGCCAGCAACCCCCCGGGACAGGGTTACGAGCAGTACTTC,CASNPPGQGYEQYF
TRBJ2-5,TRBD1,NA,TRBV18,TGTGCCAGCTCACCAGGGAACAGGGGGCCTGTGACCCAGTACTTC,CASSPGNRGPVTQYF
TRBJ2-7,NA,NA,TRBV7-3,TGTGCCAGCAGGTTTTCCGGGGCCCCCTACGAGCAGTACTTC,CASRFSGAPYEQYF
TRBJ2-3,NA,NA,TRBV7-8,TGTGCCAGCAGCTTAGATTGGGGCACAGATACGCAGTATTTT,CASSLDWGTDTQYF
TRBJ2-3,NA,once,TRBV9,TGTGCCAGCAGCGTAGACCTCCCGACAGGGAGGGGCACAGATACGCAGTATTTT,CASSVDLPTGRGTDTQYF
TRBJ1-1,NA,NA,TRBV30,TGTGCCTGGAGTGCAAGTCCCATGAACACTGAAGCTTTCTTT,CAWSASPMNTEAFF
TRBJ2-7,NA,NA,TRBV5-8,TGTGCCAGCAGCTTTCTCGAGGGCTACGAGCAGTACTTC,CASSFLEGYEQYF
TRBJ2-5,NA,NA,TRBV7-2,TGTGCCAGCAGCCTCCTGGGGGAGACCCAGTACTTC,CASSLLGETQYF
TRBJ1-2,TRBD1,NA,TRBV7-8,TGTGCCAGCAGCTCAGGGGGCGATAACTATGGCTACACCTTC,CASSSGGDNYGYTF
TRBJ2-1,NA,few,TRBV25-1,TGTGCCAGCACGACAGTAAGCTCCTACAATGAGCAGTTCTTC,CASTTVSSYNEQFF
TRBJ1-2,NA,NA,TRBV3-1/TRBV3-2,TGTGCCAGCAGCGGAAGGGTTGAGGTGGGCTATGGCTACACCTTC,CASSGRVEVGYGYTF